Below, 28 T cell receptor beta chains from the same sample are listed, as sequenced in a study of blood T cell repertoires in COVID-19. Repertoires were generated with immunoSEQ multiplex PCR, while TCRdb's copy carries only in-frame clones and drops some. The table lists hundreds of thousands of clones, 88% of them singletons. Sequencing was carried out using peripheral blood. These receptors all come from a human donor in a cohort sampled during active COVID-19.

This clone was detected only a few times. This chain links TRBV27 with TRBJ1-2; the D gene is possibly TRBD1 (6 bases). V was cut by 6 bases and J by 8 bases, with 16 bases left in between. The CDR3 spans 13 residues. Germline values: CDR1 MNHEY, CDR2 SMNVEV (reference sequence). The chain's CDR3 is CASSLTGFKGYTF. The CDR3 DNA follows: TGTGCCAGCAGCCTAACAGGGTTTAAAGGCTACACCTTC.

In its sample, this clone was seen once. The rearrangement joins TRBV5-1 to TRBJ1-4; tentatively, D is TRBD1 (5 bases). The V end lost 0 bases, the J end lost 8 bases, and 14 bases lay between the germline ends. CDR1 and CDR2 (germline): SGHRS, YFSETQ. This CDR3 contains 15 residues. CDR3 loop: CASSLGGSGNEKLFF. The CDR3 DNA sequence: TGCGCCAGCAGCTTGGGAGGTTCAGGGAACGAAAAACTGTTTTTT. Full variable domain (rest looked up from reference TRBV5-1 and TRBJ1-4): KAGVTQTPRYLIKTRGQQVTLSCSPISGHRSVSWYQQTPGQGLQFLFEYFSETQRNKGNFPGRFSGRQFSNSRSEMNVSTLELGDSALYLCASSLGGSGNEKLFFGSGTQLSVL.

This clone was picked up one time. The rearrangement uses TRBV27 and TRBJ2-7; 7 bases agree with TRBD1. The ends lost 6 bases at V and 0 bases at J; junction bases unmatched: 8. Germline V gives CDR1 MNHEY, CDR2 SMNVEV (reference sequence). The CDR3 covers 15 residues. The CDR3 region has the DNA TGTGCCAGCAGCCGGACCGGGACAGACTCCTACGAGCAGTACTTC. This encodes CASSRTGTDSYEQYF.

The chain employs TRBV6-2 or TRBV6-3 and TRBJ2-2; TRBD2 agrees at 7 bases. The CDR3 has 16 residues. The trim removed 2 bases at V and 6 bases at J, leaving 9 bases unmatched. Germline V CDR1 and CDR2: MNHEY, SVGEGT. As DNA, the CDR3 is TGTGCCAGCAGTTACGGGGCACTAGCGCTGGCCGGGGAGCTGTTTTTT. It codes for CASSYGALALAGELFF.

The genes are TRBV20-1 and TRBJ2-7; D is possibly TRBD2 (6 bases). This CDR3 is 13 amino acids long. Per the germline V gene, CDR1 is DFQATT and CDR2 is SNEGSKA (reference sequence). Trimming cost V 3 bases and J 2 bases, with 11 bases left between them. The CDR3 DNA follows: TGCAGTGCTAGTGTGGGAGGCACCTACGAGCAGTACTTC. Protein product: CSASVGGTYEQYF.

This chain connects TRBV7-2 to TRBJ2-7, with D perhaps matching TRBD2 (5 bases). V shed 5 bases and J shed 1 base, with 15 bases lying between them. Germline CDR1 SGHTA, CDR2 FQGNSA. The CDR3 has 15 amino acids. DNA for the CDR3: TGTGCCAGCAGCCCTAGCCTTCTAGCATCCTACGAGCAGTACTTC. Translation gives CASSPSLLASYEQYF. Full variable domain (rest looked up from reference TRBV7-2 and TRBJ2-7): GAGVSQSPSNKVTEKGKDVELRCDPISGHTALYWYRQSLGQGLEFLIYFQGNSAPDKSGLPSDRFSAERTGGSVSTLTIQRTQQEDSAVYLCASSPSLLASYEQYFGPGTRLTVT.

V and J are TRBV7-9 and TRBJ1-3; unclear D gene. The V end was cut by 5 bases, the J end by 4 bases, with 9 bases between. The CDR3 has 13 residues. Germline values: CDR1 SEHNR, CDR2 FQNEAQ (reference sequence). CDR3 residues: CASSPEAGNTIYF. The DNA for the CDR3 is TGTGCCAGCAGCCCTGAGGCCGGAAACACCATATATTTT.

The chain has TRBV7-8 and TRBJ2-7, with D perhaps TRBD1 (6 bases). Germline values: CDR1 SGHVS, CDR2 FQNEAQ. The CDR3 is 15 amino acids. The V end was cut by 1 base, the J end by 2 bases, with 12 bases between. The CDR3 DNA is TGTGCCAGCAGCTTAGAGCTGGGGGCTGCCTACGAGCAGTACTTC. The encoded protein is CASSLELGAAYEQYF.

In DNA, the CDR3 is TGCGCCAGCAGCCAAGGGTGGGCGGGGGATGCCTATGGCTACACCTTC. As protein: CASSQGWAGDAYGYTF. The chain has TRBV4-3 and TRBJ1-2; D might be TRBD1 (5 bases). Germline CDR1 and CDR2: LGHNA and YSLEER. CDR3 length: 16 amino acids. The ends were cut back, 1 base at V and 4 bases at J, with 16 bases in the middle.

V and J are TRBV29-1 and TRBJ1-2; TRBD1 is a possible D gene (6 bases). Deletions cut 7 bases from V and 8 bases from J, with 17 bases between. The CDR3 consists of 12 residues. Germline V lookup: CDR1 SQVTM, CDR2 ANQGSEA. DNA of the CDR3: TGCAGCGGTGGACGTCTACAGGGAGGCTACACCTTC. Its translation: CSGGRLQGGYTF.

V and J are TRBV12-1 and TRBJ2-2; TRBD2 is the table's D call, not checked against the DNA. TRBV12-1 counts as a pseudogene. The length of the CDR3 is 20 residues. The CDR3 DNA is TGTGCCAGCAGCTTTTGGTCGCGGGAGGGCACCAGATTGAACACCGGGGAGCTGTTTTTT. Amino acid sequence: CASSFWSREGTRLNTGELFF.

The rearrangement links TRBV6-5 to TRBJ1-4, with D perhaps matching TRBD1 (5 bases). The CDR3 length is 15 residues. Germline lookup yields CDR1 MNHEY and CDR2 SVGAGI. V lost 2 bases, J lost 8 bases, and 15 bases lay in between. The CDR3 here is CASSYRTQLGEKLFF. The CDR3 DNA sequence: TGTGCCAGCAGTTACCGGACACAACTGGGGGAAAAACTGTTTTTT.

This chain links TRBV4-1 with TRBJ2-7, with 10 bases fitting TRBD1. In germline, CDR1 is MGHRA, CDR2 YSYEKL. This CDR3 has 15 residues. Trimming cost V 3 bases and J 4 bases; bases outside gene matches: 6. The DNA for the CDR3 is TGCGCCAGCAGCCATCTGACAGGGGGCAGTTACGAGCAGTACTTC. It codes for CASSHLTGGSYEQYF.

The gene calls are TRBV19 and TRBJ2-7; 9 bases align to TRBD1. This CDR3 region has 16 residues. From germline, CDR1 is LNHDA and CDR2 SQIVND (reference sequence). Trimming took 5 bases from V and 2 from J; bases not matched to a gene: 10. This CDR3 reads CASSVIPGQGAYEQYF. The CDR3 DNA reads TGTGCCAGTAGTGTTATACCGGGACAGGGAGCCTACGAGCAGTACTTC.

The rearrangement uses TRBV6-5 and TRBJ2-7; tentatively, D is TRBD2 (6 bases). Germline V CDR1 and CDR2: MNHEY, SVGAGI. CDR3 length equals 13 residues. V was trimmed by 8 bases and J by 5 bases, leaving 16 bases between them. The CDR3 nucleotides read TGTGCCAGCGGGGCTCAGGGAGGAGACGAGCAGTACTTC. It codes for CASGAQGGDEQYF.

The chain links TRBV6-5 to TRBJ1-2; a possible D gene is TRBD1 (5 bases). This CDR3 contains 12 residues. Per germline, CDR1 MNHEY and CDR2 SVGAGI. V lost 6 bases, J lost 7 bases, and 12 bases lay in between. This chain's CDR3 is CASSPRTGGYTF. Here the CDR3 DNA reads TGTGCCAGCAGCCCAAGAACAGGTGGCTACACCTTC.

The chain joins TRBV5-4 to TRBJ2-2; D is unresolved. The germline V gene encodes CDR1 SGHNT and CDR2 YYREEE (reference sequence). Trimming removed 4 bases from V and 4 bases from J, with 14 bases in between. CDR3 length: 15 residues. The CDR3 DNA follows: TGTGCCAGCAGCGGAAGCCTTTCGGGCACCGGGGAGCTGTTTTTT. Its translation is CASSGSLSGTGELFF.

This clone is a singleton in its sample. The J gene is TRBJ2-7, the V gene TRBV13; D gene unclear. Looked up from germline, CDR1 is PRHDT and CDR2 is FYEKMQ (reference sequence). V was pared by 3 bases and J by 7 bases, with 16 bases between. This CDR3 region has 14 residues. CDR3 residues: CASSFSLSPLEQYF. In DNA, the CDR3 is TGTGCCAGCAGCTTTTCTCTCTCCCCTCTGGAGCAGTACTTC.

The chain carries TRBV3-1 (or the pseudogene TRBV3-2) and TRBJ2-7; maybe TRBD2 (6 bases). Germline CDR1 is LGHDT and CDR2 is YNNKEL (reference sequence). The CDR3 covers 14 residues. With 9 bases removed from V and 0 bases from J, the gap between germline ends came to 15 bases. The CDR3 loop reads CASGGDGFSYEQYF. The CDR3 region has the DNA TGTGCCAGTGGAGGGGACGGCTTCTCCTACGAGCAGTACTTC.

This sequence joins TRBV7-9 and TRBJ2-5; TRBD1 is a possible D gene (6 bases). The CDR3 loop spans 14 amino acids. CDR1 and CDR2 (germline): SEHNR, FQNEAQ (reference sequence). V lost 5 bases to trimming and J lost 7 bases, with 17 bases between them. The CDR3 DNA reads TGTGCCAGCAGCCCTTACAGGGAAATCGGGACCCAGTACTTC. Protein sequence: CASSPYREIGTQYF. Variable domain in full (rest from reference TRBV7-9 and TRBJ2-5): DTGVSQNPRHKITKRGQNVTFRCDPISEHNRLYWYRQTLGQGPEFLTYFQNEAQLEKSRLLSDRFSAERPKGSFSTLEIQRTEQGDSAMYLCASSPYREIGTQYFGPGTRLLVL.

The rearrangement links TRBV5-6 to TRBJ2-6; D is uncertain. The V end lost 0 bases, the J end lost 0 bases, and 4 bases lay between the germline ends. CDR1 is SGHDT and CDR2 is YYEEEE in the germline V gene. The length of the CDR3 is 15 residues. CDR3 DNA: TGTGCCAGCAGCTTGGGGCCCTCTGGGGCCAACGTCCTGACTTTC. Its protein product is CASSLGPSGANVLTF. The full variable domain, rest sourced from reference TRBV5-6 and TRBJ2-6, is DAGVTQSPTHLIKTRGQQVTLRCSPKSGHDTVSWYQQALGQGPQFIFQYYEEEERQRGNFPDRFSGHQFPNYSSELNVNALLLGDSALYLCASSLGPSGANVLTFGAGSRLTVL.

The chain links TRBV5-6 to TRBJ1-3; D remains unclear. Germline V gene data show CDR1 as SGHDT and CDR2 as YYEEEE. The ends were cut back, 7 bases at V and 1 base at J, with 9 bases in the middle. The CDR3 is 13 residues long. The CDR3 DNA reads TGTGCCAGCCTCGGGGATTCTGGAAACACCATATATTTT. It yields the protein CASLGDSGNTIYF.

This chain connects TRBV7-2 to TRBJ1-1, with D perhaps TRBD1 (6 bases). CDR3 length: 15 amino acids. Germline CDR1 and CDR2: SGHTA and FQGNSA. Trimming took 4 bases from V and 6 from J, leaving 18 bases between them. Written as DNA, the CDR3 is TGTGCCAGCAGCTCCACAGGGTGGCGAACCCCTGAAGCTTTCTTT. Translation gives CASSSTGWRTPEAFF.

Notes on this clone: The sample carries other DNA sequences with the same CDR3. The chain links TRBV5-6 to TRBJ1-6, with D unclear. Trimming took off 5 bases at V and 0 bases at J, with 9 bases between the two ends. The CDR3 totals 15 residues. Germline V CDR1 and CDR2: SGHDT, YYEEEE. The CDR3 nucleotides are TGTGCCAGCAGTATGAGGAGCTCCTATAATTCACCCCTCCACTTT. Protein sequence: CASSMRSSYNSPLHF. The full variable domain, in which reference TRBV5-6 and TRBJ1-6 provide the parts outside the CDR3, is DAGVTQSPTHLIKTRGQQVTLRCSPKSGHDTVSWYQQALGQGPQFIFQYYEEEERQRGNFPDRFSGHQFPNYSSELNVNALLLGDSALYLCASSMRSSYNSPLHFGNGTRLTVT.

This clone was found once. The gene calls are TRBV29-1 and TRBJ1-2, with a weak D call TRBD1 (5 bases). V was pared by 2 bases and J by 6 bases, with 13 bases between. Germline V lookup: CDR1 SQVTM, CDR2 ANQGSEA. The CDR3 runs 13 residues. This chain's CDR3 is CSVEQGLYDGYTF. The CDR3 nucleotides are TGCAGCGTTGAACAGGGATTGTACGATGGCTACACCTTC.

CDR3 sequence reads: CASSQDRERRDSPLHF. Here the CDR3 DNA reads TGCGCCAGCAGCCAAGATCGGGAGAGAAGGGATTCACCCCTCCACTTT. This chain joins TRBV4-1 and TRBJ1-6; no clear D. V was pared by 0 bases and J by 8 bases, with 14 bases between. The CDR3 sequence is 16 residues long. CDR1 is MGHRA, CDR2 YSYEKL, per germline.

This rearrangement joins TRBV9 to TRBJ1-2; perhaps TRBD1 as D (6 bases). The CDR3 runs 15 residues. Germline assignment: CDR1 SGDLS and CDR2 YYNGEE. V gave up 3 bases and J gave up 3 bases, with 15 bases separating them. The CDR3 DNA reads TGTGCCAGCAGCGATCACCAAAGGACAGACTATGGCTACACCTTC. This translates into CASSDHQRTDYGYTF. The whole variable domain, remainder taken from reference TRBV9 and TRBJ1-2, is DSGVTQTPKHLITATGQRVTLRCSPRSGDLSVYWYQQSLDQGLQFLIQYYNGEERAKGNILERFSAQQFPDLHSELNLSSLELGDSALYFCASSDHQRTDYGYTFGSGTRLTVV.

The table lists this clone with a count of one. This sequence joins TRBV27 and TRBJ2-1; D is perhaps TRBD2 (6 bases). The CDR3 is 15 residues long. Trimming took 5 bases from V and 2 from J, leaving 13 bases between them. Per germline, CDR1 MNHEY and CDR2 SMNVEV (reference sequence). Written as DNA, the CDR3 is TGTGCCAGCAGTCCCGGACTAAATACCTACAATGAGCAGTTCTTC. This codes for CASSPGLNTYNEQFF.